A selection of T cell receptor beta chains follows, all from one sample in a study of blood T cell repertoires in COVID-19. Only in-frame clones appear in the TCRdb table, and some are missing; sequencing was by immunoSEQ multiplex PCR. This sample has about 300,000 clones; over 75% occur once, and the top ten carry 10%. The material sequenced was PBMCs or T cells enriched from blood (not recorded which). The receptors stem from a woman aged 18-29 years who had recovered from COVID-19. Each CDR3 is given with its conserved first and last residue. The order of the fields is CDR3 protein, CDR3 DNA, J gene, clone size, V gene, D gene. D genes are given only for firm matches. Only some rows state a clone size, as once, few, many or a class for expanded clones.

CDR3aa: CASSLTSSGSGYTF
CDR3nt: TGTGCCAGCAGCTTAACGTCTTCAGGGTCCGGCTACACCTTC
j_gene: TRBJ1-2
abundance: .
v_gene: TRBV7-3
d_gene: .

CDR3aa: CASSEMTGSYGYTF
CDR3nt: TGTGCCAGCAGCGAAATGACAGGGTCCTATGGCTACACCTTC
j_gene: TRBJ1-2
abundance: once
v_gene: TRBV3-1/TRBV3-2
d_gene: TRBD1

CDR3aa: CAWNRGVGYTF
CDR3nt: TGTGCCTGGAATCGGGGTGTTGGCTACACCTTC
j_gene: TRBJ1-2
abundance: .
v_gene: TRBV30
d_gene: .

CDR3aa: CASSLADPQGVYGNTIYF
CDR3nt: TGTGCCAGCAGCTTAGCTGACCCCCAGGGGGTTTATGGAAACACCATATATTTT
j_gene: TRBJ1-3
abundance: .
v_gene: TRBV11-2
d_gene: TRBD1

CDR3aa: CASRTGEVRGEKLFF
CDR3nt: TGTGCCAGCAGAACAGGGGAGGTGCGCGGGGAAAAACTGTTTTTT
j_gene: TRBJ1-4
abundance: .
v_gene: TRBV2
d_gene: TRBD1

CDR3aa: CASSQGAGQGEQYF
CDR3nt: TGTGCCAGCAGCCAGGGGGCAGGGCAGGGCGAGCAGTACTTC
j_gene: TRBJ2-7
abundance: .
v_gene: TRBV7-9
d_gene: TRBD1

CDR3aa: CAYRPAGSYNEQFF
CDR3nt: TGTGCCTACAGGCCGGCGGGGTCCTACAATGAGCAGTTCTTC
j_gene: TRBJ2-1
abundance: .
v_gene: TRBV30
d_gene: .

CDR3aa: CASSLDGFRTEAFF
CDR3nt: TGTGCCAGCAGCTTAGACGGGTTTCGGACTGAAGCTTTCTTT
j_gene: TRBJ1-1
abundance: .
v_gene: TRBV7-9
d_gene: .

CDR3aa: CASSLGRSYEQYF
CDR3nt: TGTGCCAGCAGTTTGGGCAGGTCCTACGAGCAGTACTTC
j_gene: TRBJ2-7
abundance: .
v_gene: TRBV12-3/TRBV12-4
d_gene: .

CDR3aa: CASRTGASNTGELFF
CDR3nt: TGTGCCAGCAGGACAGGCGCATCGAACACCGGGGAGCTGTTTTTT
j_gene: TRBJ2-2
abundance: few
v_gene: TRBV6-5
d_gene: .

CDR3aa: CATSDFNAGRYEQYF
CDR3nt: TGTGCCACCAGTGATTTCAATGCAGGGAGGTACGAGCAGTACTTC
j_gene: TRBJ2-7
abundance: .
v_gene: TRBV24-1
d_gene: .

CDR3aa: CASSRAGETQYF
CDR3nt: TGTGCCAGCAGCCGAGCCGGAGAGACCCAGTACTTC
j_gene: TRBJ2-5
abundance: .
v_gene: TRBV7-2
d_gene: .

CDR3aa: CASSRGQGPLGAEAFF
CDR3nt: TGCGCCAGCAGCCGGGGACAGGGGCCTCTAGGGGCTGAAGCTTTCTTT
j_gene: TRBJ1-1
abundance: .
v_gene: TRBV4-1
d_gene: TRBD1

CDR3aa: CASSHEANTGELFF
CDR3nt: TGTGCCAGCTCACACGAGGCGAACACCGGGGAGCTGTTTTTT
j_gene: TRBJ2-2
abundance: .
v_gene: TRBV18
d_gene: .

CDR3aa: CASSVHSGENYNEQFF
CDR3nt: TGTGCCAGCAGCGTCCATAGCGGAGAAAACTACAATGAGCAGTTCTTC
j_gene: TRBJ2-1
abundance: once
v_gene: TRBV9
d_gene: .

CDR3aa: CASSFGQGYEQYF
CDR3nt: TGTGCCAGTAGCTTCGGACAGGGTTACGAGCAGTACTTC
j_gene: TRBJ2-7
abundance: .
v_gene: TRBV19
d_gene: TRBD1

CDR3aa: CATSPLGGGNEQYF
CDR3nt: TGTGCCACCAGTCCCTTAGGAGGCGGCAACGAGCAGTACTTC
j_gene: TRBJ2-7
abundance: .
v_gene: TRBV15
d_gene: .

CDR3aa: CATSDPGQQNIQYF
CDR3nt: TGTGCCACCAGTGATCCGGGACAGCAAAACATTCAGTACTTC
j_gene: TRBJ2-4
abundance: .
v_gene: TRBV24-1
d_gene: TRBD1

CDR3aa: CASSVEGYSNQPQHF
CDR3nt: TGTGCCAGCAGCGTAGAGGGGTATAGCAATCAGCCCCAGCATTTT
j_gene: TRBJ1-5
abundance: once
v_gene: TRBV9
d_gene: .

CDR3aa: CASSPGMGAEAFF
CDR3nt: TGTGCCAGCAGCCCCGGGATGGGCGCTGAAGCTTTCTTT
j_gene: TRBJ1-1
abundance: .
v_gene: TRBV14
d_gene: .

CDR3aa: CASSERTGGKGEKLFF
CDR3nt: TGTGCCAGCAGCGAGAGGACAGGGGGCAAAGGGGAAAAACTGTTTTTT
j_gene: TRBJ1-4
abundance: .
v_gene: TRBV3-1/TRBV3-2
d_gene: TRBD1

CDR3aa: CASSSAGQGDYGYTF
CDR3nt: TGTGCCAGCAGTTCCGCCGGACAGGGGGACTATGGCTACACCTTC
j_gene: TRBJ1-2
abundance: .
v_gene: TRBV28
d_gene: TRBD1

CDR3aa: CASGLAEGPQHF
CDR3nt: TGTGCTAGTGGTTTGGCCGAGGGGCCCCAGCATTTT
j_gene: TRBJ1-5
abundance: few
v_gene: TRBV12-5
d_gene: .

CDR3aa: CAWSVSPVNTEAFF
CDR3nt: TGTGCCTGGAGTGTATCCCCAGTGAACACTGAAGCTTTCTTT
j_gene: TRBJ1-1
abundance: few
v_gene: TRBV30
d_gene: .

CDR3aa: CASSGQDRPDPQYF
CDR3nt: TGTGCCAGCTCAGGACAGGACAGACCAGATCCGCAGTATTTT
j_gene: TRBJ2-3
abundance: .
v_gene: TRBV18
d_gene: TRBD1

CDR3aa: CASSHEGQLLSGNTIYF
CDR3nt: TGCGCCAGCAGCCACGAGGGACAGTTACTCTCTGGAAACACCATATATTTT
j_gene: TRBJ1-3
abundance: .
v_gene: TRBV4-1
d_gene: TRBD1

CDR3aa: CASSIAAGASYEQYF
CDR3nt: TGTGCCAGTAGTATAGCTGCGGGAGCCTCCTACGAGCAGTACTTC
j_gene: TRBJ2-7
abundance: .
v_gene: TRBV19
d_gene: TRBD2

CDR3aa: CASSLIPTGNQPQHF
CDR3nt: TGTGCCAGCAGCCTAATACCGACAGGGAATCAGCCCCAGCATTTT
j_gene: TRBJ1-5
abundance: .
v_gene: TRBV7-2
d_gene: TRBD1

CDR3aa: CASSLNLGGPIGPQHF
CDR3nt: TGTGCCAGCAGCTTAAATTTAGGGGGCCCCATAGGTCCCCAGCATTTT
j_gene: TRBJ1-5
abundance: .
v_gene: TRBV7-8
d_gene: TRBD1

CDR3aa: CASKPGTGVNYGYTF
CDR3nt: TGCGCCAGCAAACCCGGGACAGGGGTTAACTATGGCTACACCTTC
j_gene: TRBJ1-2
abundance: .
v_gene: TRBV5-1
d_gene: TRBD1

CDR3aa: CASSVGEDTEAFF
CDR3nt: TGTGCCAGCTCGGTGGGAGAGGACACTGAAGCTTTCTTT
j_gene: TRBJ1-1
abundance: .
v_gene: TRBV18
d_gene: .

CDR3aa: CATSGLAGLTDTQYF
CDR3nt: TGTGCCACCTCGGGACTAGCGGGACTCACAGATACGCAGTATTTT
j_gene: TRBJ2-3
abundance: .
v_gene: TRBV6-6
d_gene: TRBD2

CDR3aa: CASSYSRGQVAYEQYF
CDR3nt: TGTGCCAGCAGTTACTCGAGGGGACAGGTGGCCTACGAGCAGTACTTC
j_gene: TRBJ2-7
abundance: .
v_gene: TRBV6-2/TRBV6-3
d_gene: TRBD1

CDR3aa: CASSPQTGSRGTEAFF
CDR3nt: TGTGCCAGCTCACCGCAGACAGGGAGCCGAGGCACTGAAGCTTTCTTT
j_gene: TRBJ1-1
abundance: .
v_gene: TRBV18
d_gene: TRBD1

CDR3aa: CASNRQGTWNSPLHF
CDR3nt: TGTGCCAGCAACCGACAGGGGACTTGGAATTCACCCCTCCACTTT
j_gene: TRBJ1-6
abundance: .
v_gene: TRBV3-1/TRBV3-2
d_gene: TRBD1

CDR3aa: CASSPGEFSYNEQFF
CDR3nt: TGTGCCAGCAGCCCGGGAGAGTTCTCCTACAATGAGCAGTTCTTC
j_gene: TRBJ2-1
abundance: once
v_gene: TRBV16
d_gene: .

CDR3aa: CASSKATGTSYNEQFF
CDR3nt: TGTGCCAGTAGTAAGGCCACAGGGACCTCCTACAATGAGCAGTTCTTC
j_gene: TRBJ2-1
abundance: .
v_gene: TRBV19
d_gene: .

CDR3aa: CASSLAMGAGRNQPQHF
CDR3nt: TGTGCCAGCAGCTTGGCAATGGGGGCAGGGCGCAATCAGCCCCAGCATTTT
j_gene: TRBJ1-5
abundance: .
v_gene: TRBV5-5
d_gene: .

CDR3aa: CASSPYPVQPQHF
CDR3nt: TGTGCCAGCTCACCGTACCCGGTTCAGCCCCAGCATTTT
j_gene: TRBJ1-5
abundance: .
v_gene: TRBV18
d_gene: .

CDR3aa: CASSVGGVAGGLRTTDTQYF
CDR3nt: TGTGCCAGCAGCGTAGGGGGGGTAGCGGGAGGGCTAAGAACCACAGATACGCAGTATTTT
j_gene: TRBJ2-3
abundance: .
v_gene: TRBV9
d_gene: TRBD2

CDR3aa: CASSISYSGSFGDTQYF
CDR3nt: TGTGCCAGCAGCATAAGTTATAGCGGGAGCTTTGGTGATACGCAGTATTTT
j_gene: TRBJ2-3
abundance: .
v_gene: TRBV11-2
d_gene: TRBD2

CDR3aa: CAISELPGQGAPGANVPTF
CDR3nt: TGTGCCATCAGTGAGCTTCCGGGACAGGGGGCGCCCGGGGCCAACGTCCCGACTTTC
j_gene: TRBJ2-6
abundance: .
v_gene: TRBV10-3
d_gene: TRBD1

CDR3aa: CASSDNFYGYTF
CDR3nt: TGCGCCAGCAGTGACAACTTCTATGGCTACACCTTC
j_gene: TRBJ1-2
abundance: .
v_gene: TRBV4-1
d_gene: .

CDR3aa: CASRLPPQEGYTF
CDR3nt: TGTGCCAGCAGGCTACCTCCTCAGGAAGGCTACACCTTC
j_gene: TRBJ1-2
abundance: few
v_gene: TRBV6-6
d_gene: .